This T cell receptor (beta chain) was recovered during a study of blood T cell repertoires in COVID-19. For the study at large: Sample material is recorded as cDNA or gDNA derived from T cells, B-cell-depleted T cells, or PBMCs.

Original data processing: The assay estimated nucleated cells by amplifying reference gene primers. The protocol was immunoSEQ multiplex PCR, while the TCRdb copy is restricted to in-frame clones and leaves out a portion. That table gives V, J and clone size, and the DNA gave D and trimming. The table records 95,000 to 120,000 clones, over 70% of them present only once. Per the germline V gene, CDR1 is MNHEY and CDR2 is SVGAGI. Trimming left V 6 bases short and J 8 bases short, with 16 bases between. This CDR3 spans 13 amino acids. The sequence derives from a man aged 45-65 years with acute or convalescent COVID-19. The chain couples TRBV6-5 to TRBJ1-2; weak D call: TRBD1 (6 bases). Sequencing used peripheral blood. CDR3 DNA: TGTGCCAGCAGGCTCCAACCAGGGGACGGCTACACCTTC. It specifies CASRLQPGDGYTF.